This TCR beta chain derives from a study of cytomegalovirus exposure and HLA in healthy donors. Overall study results and limits: Upon later analysis, HLA-associated TCR beta chains proved more clonally expanded than other, equally common chains. For most TCR beta V segments, an earlier analysis put the productive rate at about 90% or about 30% of the time.

This clone was observed a handful of times. What it binds is not known. The CDR3 has 16 amino acids. Germline V gene data show CDR1 as SGHRS and CDR2 as YFSETQ. Unmatched junction bases numbered 9, after V lost 5 bases and J lost 4 bases. The donors gave bone marrow, and they were healthy. The study ran its PCR with 60 Vbeta and 13 Jbeta primers. Original processing methods: Around 12 million of some 80 million unique TCR beta chains were shared, per a later count. Method: immunoSEQ multiplex PCR; TCRdb's copy keeps in-frame clones and lacks some. V and J calls and clone size are given by that table; D and trimming were obtained from the DNA. Seen here are around 200,000 clones, 75% to 85% observed once, and the top ten hold 2.5% to 3.5%.

The chain employs TRBV5-1 and TRBJ2-2; TRBD1 aligns across 9 bases. Source material: PBMCs. The receptor comes from a woman aged 55-75 years in good health and CMV-seropositive. The CDR3: CASRPTTGGATGELFF. CDR3 bases: TGCGCCAGCAGACCGACGACAGGGGGTGCCACCGGGGAGCTGTTTTTT.